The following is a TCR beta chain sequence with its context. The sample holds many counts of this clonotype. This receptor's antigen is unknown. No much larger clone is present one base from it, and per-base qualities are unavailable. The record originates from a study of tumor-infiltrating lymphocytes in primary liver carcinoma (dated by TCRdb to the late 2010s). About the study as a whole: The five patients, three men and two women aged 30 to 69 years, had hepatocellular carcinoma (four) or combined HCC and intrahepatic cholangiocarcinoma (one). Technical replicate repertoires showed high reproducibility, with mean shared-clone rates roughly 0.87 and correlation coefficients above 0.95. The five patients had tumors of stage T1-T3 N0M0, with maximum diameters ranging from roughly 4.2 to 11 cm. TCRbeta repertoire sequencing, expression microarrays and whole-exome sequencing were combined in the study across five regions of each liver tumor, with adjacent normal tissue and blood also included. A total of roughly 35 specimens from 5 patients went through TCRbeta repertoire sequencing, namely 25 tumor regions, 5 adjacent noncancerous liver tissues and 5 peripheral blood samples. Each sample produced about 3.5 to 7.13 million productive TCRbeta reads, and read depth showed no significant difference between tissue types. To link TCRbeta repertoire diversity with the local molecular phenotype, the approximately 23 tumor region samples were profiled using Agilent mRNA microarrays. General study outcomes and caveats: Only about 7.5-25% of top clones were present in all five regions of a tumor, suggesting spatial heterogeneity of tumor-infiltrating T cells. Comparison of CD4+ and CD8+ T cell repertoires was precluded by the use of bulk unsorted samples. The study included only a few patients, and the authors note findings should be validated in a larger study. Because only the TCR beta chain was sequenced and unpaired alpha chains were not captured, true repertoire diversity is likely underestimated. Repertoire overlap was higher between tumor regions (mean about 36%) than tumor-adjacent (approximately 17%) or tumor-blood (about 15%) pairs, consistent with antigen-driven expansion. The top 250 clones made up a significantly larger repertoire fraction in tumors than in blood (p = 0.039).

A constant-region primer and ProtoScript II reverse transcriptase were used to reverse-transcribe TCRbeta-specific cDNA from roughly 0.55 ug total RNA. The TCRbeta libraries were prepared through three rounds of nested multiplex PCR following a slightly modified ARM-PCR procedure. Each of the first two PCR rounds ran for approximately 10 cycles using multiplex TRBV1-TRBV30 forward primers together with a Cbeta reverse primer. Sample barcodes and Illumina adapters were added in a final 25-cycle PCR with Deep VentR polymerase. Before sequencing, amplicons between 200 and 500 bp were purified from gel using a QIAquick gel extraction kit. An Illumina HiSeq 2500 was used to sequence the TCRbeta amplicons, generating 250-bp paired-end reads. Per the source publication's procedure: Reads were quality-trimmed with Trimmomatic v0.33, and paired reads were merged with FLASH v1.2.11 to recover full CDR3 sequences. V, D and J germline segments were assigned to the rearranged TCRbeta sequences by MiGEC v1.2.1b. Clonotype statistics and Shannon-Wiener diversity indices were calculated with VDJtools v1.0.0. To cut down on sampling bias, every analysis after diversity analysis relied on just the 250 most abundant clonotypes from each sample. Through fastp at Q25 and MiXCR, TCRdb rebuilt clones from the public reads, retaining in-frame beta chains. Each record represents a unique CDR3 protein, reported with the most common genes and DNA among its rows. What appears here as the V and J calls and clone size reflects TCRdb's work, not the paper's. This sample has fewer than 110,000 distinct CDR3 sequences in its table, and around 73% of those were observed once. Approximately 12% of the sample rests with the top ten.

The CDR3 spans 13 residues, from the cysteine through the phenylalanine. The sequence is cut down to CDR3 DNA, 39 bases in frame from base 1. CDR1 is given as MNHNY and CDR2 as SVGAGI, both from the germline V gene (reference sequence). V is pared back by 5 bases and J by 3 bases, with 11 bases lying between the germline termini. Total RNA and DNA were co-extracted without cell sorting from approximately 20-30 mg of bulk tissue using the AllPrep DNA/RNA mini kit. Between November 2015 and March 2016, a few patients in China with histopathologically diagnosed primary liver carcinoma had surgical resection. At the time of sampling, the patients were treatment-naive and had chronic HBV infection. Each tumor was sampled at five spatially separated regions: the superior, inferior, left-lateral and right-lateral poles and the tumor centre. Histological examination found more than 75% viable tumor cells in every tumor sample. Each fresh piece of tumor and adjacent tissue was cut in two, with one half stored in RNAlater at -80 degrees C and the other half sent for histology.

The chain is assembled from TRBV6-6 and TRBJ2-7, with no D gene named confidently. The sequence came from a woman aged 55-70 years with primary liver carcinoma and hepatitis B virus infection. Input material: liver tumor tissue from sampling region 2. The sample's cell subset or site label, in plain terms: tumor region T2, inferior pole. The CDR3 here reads CASSRRPFYEQYF. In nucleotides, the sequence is TGTGCCAGCAGTCGAAGGCCCTTCTACGAGCAGTACTTC.